Described below is a single T cell receptor beta chain sequence and its context. This record belongs to a study of cytomegalovirus exposure and HLA in healthy donors. This CDR3 contains 14 residues. Trimming left V 2 bases short and J 5 bases short, with 13 bases between. The germline gives CDR1 SEHNR, CDR2 FQNEAQ (reference sequence). Assay: immunoSEQ multiplex PCR; the TCRdb copy retains only in-frame clones and omits some. The sample includes 70,000 or so clones, around 95% of them seen just once. The rearrangement uses TRBV7-9 and TRBJ2-7; the D gene is possibly TRBD2 (6 bases). This receptor was taken from a woman under 30 in good health and CMV-seropositive. Material: PBMCs. The CDR3, as DNA: TGTGCCAGCAGCTTAACACTAGCTAGGGACGAGCAGTACTTC. This gives the protein CASSLTLARDEQYF. Combining the CDR3 with reference TRBV7-9 and TRBJ2-7 gives the whole variable domain DTGVSQNPRHKITKRGQNVTFRCDPISEHNRLYWYRQTLGQGPEFLTYFQNEAQLEKSRLLSDRFSAERPKGSFSTLEIQRTEQGDSAMYLCASSLTLARDEQYFGPGTRLTVT.